Shown below are 18 T cell receptor beta chains from a single sample sequenced in a study of T cells in Graves' hyperthyroidism and ophthalmopathy. Researchers amplified the TCR beta CDR3 regions from RNA transcripts. The primer set for the first-round RT-PCR of the TCR CDR3 was HTBI. TCRdb reprocessed the multiplex PCR reads with MiXCR, giving one entry per CDR3 protein. The sample lists roughly 660,000 distinct CDR3 sequences, roughly 17% occurring once. The sequenced material came from blood. The receptors originated from a man aged 50 to 60 with Graves' hyperthyroidism.

This rearrangement joins TRBV6-1 to TRBJ2-2; TRBD1 agrees at 7 bases. Germline V gives CDR1 MNHNS, CDR2 SASEGT. V was pared by 6 bases and J by 2 bases, with 9 bases of the junction left unmatched. CDR3 size: 16 residues. The CDR3 nucleotides are TGTGCCAGCAGACTAACCGGGACAGATAACACCGGGGAGCTGTTTTTT. As protein: CASRLTGTDNTGELFF.

This clonotype has a single count. This may arise from a read error, as a much more abundant clone is one base away. The chain combines TRBV7-2 with TRBJ2-7; 9 bases agree with TRBD2. The CDR3 is made up of 14 amino acids. Germline V CDR1 and CDR2: SGHTA, FQGNSA. J lost 6 bases, V lost 5 bases, and 8 bases had no gene match. The DNA of the CDR3 is TGTGCCAGCAGCCCCGTAGCGGGAGCCAGCGAGCAGTACTTC. It is translated as CASSPVAGASEQYF.

The chain uses TRBV30 and TRBJ1-2, with unresolved D. This CDR3 spans 11 amino acids. The germline V gene has CDR1 GTSNPN and CDR2 SVGIG (reference sequence). V was pared by 5 bases and J by 7 bases, with 11 bases between. CDR3 coding DNA: TGTGCCTGGGCGAGGGAGGCTGGCTACACCTTC. Amino acids: CAWAREAGYTF. The variable domain in full, with the rest retrieved from reference TRBV30 and TRBJ1-2, is SQTIHQWPATLVQPVGSPLSLECTVEGTSNPNLYWYRQAAGRGLQLLFYSVGIGQISSEVPQNLSASRPQDRQFILSSKKLLLSDSGFYLCAWAREAGYTFGSGTRLTVV.

This clonotype has ten or more counts. The V gene is TRBV28, the J gene TRBJ1-4; D not resolved. The CDR3 runs to 13 residues. Trimming stripped 2 bases from V and 7 bases from J, with 8 bases between. Per the germline V gene, CDR1 is MDHEN and CDR2 is SYDVKM. CDR3 coding DNA: TGTGCCAGCAGTTTAGCCGGAGGTGAAAAACTGTTTTTT. As protein: CASSLAGGEKLFF.

The V call is TRBV3-1, the J call TRBJ2-1; the match to TRBD1 covers 10 bases. This CDR3 region has 14 residues. The junction had 3 bases not matched to a gene; V was cut back by 4 bases and J by 6 bases. Germline CDR1 is LGHDT and CDR2 is YNNKEL (reference sequence). The CDR3 DNA reads TGTGCCAGCAGCCCGGACAGGGGGGGCAATGAGCAGTTCTTC. Translating it yields CASSPDRGGNEQFF.

This clonotype was observed at least ten times. V usage is TRBV7-9 and J usage is TRBJ2-1; the match to TRBD1 covers 8 bases. V gave up 2 bases and J gave up 8 bases; unmatched junction bases: 8. The length of the CDR3 is 15 residues. Germline V gene sequence: CDR1 SEHNR, CDR2 FQNEAQ (reference sequence). Written as DNA, the CDR3 is TGTGCCAGCAGCTTATCAGGGGGCGCCTTTGATGAGCAGTTCTTC. It translates to CASSLSGGAFDEQFF.

The J gene is TRBJ2-7, the V gene TRBV4-1; TRBD1 agrees at 7 bases. The germline gives CDR1 MGHRA, CDR2 YSYEKL. V trimming: 1 base; J trimming: 2 bases; junction bases outside the gene matches: 11. CDR3 length: 17 amino acids. The CDR3 nucleotides are TGCGCCAGCAGCCAAGCCCCCGGGACAGCAGCAGCCTACGAGCAGTACTTC. Translating gives CASSQAPGTAAAYEQYF.

This clonotype was counted ten times or more. The V call is TRBV6-1, the J call TRBJ2-1; 7 nucleotides align to TRBD2. V was pared by 5 bases and J by 0 bases, with 4 bases of the junction left unmatched. The CDR3 is made up of 15 amino acids. The germline CDR1 and CDR2 sequences are MNHNS and SASEGT. This CDR3 reads CASSKGTTSYNEQFF. CDR3 coding DNA: TGTGCCAGCAGTAAAGGGACTACCTCCTACAATGAGCAGTTCTTC.

This chain uses TRBV5-1 with TRBJ1-1, with D unclear. With 2 bases removed from V and 1 base from J, the gap between germline ends came to 12 bases. The germline V gene has CDR1 SGHRS and CDR2 YFSETQ. The CDR3 runs to 15 residues. The CDR3 reads CASSLRAGRNTEAFF. The CDR3 bases are TGCGCCAGCAGCTTAAGGGCTGGGCGGAACACTGAAGCTTTCTTT.

A few counts support this clonotype. V usage is TRBV7-3 and J usage is TRBJ2-5, with TRBD2 matching over 12 bases. The germline V gene has CDR1 SGHTA and CDR2 FQGTGA. Trimming removed 7 bases from V and 4 bases from J; junction bases left unmatched: 4. CDR3 size: 14 residues. For the CDR3, the DNA is TGTGCCAGCACTACGGGACTAGCGGGAGAGACCCAGTACTTC. The encoded protein is CASTTGLAGETQYF.

This clonotype showed up just a few times. The chain couples TRBV7-3 to TRBJ2-3, with D tentatively TRBD1 or TRBD2 (7 bases each). The V and J ends lost 6 bases and 2 bases respectively, with 21 bases between them. CDR1 and CDR2 (germline): SGHTA, FQGTGA. The CDR3 consists of 17 residues. Here the CDR3 DNA reads TGTGCCAGCAGTCGAAAGGGAGGGGGCGAGGTCACAGATACGCAGTATTTT. Translating gives CASSRKGGGEVTDTQYF.

At least ten counts were recorded for this clonotype. The CDR3 region has the DNA TGTGCCATCAGTGAGCTTGGGATCAACTATGGCTACACCTTC. Its protein is CAISELGINYGYTF. V and J are TRBV10-3 and TRBJ1-2, with no clear D. Germline V gene data show CDR1 as ENHRY and CDR2 as SYGVKD. The V gene lost 2 bases and the J gene lost 2 bases, with 9 bases spanning the gap. The CDR3 is 14 residues long.

This clonotype was counted only a few times. The rearrangement links TRBV9 to TRBJ2-1, with TRBD1 matching over 7 bases. Per the germline V gene, CDR1 is SGDLS and CDR2 is YYNGEE. The V segment lost 3 bases and the J segment 7 bases; nucleotides outside the gene matches: 13. The CDR3 is 16 amino acids. The CDR3 nucleotides read TGTGCCAGCAGCGCTCAACAGGGGAATAGCCCAAATGAGCAGTTCTTC. Translation gives CASSAQQGNSPNEQFF.

This clonotype has a count of ten or more. The chain links TRBV19 to TRBJ2-7; D ambiguous. This CDR3 has 13 amino acids. Germline CDR1 is LNHDA and CDR2 is SQIVND (reference sequence). V was pared by 3 bases and J by 5 bases, with 11 bases between. CDR3 residues: CASSMYVSNEQYF. The CDR3 DNA is TGTGCCAGTAGTATGTACGTGAGTAACGAGCAGTACTTC.

The rearrangement links TRBV7-9 to TRBJ1-4; D is possibly TRBD1 (5 bases). Germline-derived CDR1 and CDR2 are SEHNR and FQNEAQ (reference sequence). The CDR3 has 16 amino acids. Trimming shortened V by 5 bases and J by 6 bases, and 19 bases separated the two germline ends. The CDR3: CASSETTGPYDEKLFF. DNA for the CDR3: TGTGCCAGCAGCGAAACAACAGGACCCTACGATGAAAAACTGTTTTTT. The full variable domain, with the rest looked up from reference TRBV7-9 and TRBJ1-4, is DTGVSQNPRHKITKRGQNVTFRCDPISEHNRLYWYRQTLGQGPEFLTYFQNEAQLEKSRLLSDRFSAERPKGSFSTLEIQRTEQGDSAMYLCASSETTGPYDEKLFFGSGTQLSVL.

A remark on this clonotype: This could be a read error, since a much larger clone is one nucleotide away. The conserved final phenylalanine or tryptophan is absent from the CDR3, which likely points to a read error. This chain's CDR3 is CASRRPDSRNQPQHL. The CDR3 region has the DNA TGTGCCAGCAGGCGACCGGATAGTCGGAATCAGCCCCAGCATCTT. The chain recombines TRBV10-3 with TRBJ1-5; unclear D gene. The CDR3 is 15 residues long. V shed 10 bases and J shed 4 bases, with 20 bases lying between them. The germline V gene encodes CDR1 ENHRY and CDR2 SYGVKD.

This clonotype has more than one count but fewer than ten. This chain connects TRBV5-5 to TRBJ2-2; D is uncertain. Germline V CDR1 and CDR2: SGHKS, YYEKEE (reference sequence). CDR3 length: 15 amino acids. V lost 0 bases to trimming and J lost 7 bases, with 13 bases between them. CDR3 nucleotides: TGTGCCAGCAGCTTGGAAGGGTTCCGGAGCGGGGAGCTGTTTTTT. It encodes CASSLEGFRSGELFF.

The count of this clonotype is one. This chain uses TRBV28 with TRBJ1-4; D gene ambiguous. The CDR3 is 14 amino acids. Trimming removed 10 bases from V and 5 bases from J, with 17 bases in between. Germline V lookup: CDR1 MDHEN, CDR2 SYDVKM. The CDR3 DNA reads as TGTGCCACCAACATGGTTCCGGGGAATGAAAAACTGTTTTTT. The encoded protein is CATNMVPGNEKLFF.